The 8 T cell receptor beta chains given below trace back to one sample, sequenced in a study of T-cell reconstitution after alpha-beta-depleted transplantation in children. The library targeted TCRbeta and was prepared with unique molecular identifiers. TCRdb independently ran MiXCR on the PCR reads; one entry per CDR3 protein. The table records around 300,000 distinct CDR3 sequences, around 20% of them present only once. The material sequenced was PBMCs, mostly from graft donor cells, taken 180 days after TCRalphabeta/CD19-depleted stem cell transplant. These receptors were obtained from a male patient younger than 18 who had a stem cell transplant for acute lymphoblastic leukemia, so the T cells may come from the graft donor.

This clonotype occurred a few times. The chain recombines TRBV15 with TRBJ1-2; TRBD1 aligns across 7 bases. The germline gives CDR1 LNHNV, CDR2 YYDKDF (reference sequence). The length of the CDR3 is 20 residues. V lost 0 bases to trimming and J lost 4 bases; unmatched junction nucleotides: 20. In nucleotides, the CDR3 is TGTGCCACCAGCAGAGATTCACGGGCGACAGGGCTGATTTACCCCTATGGCTACACCTTC. Translated, it gives CATSRDSRATGLIYPYGYTF.

This clonotype was seen a handful of times. V and J are TRBV10-2 and TRBJ2-1; 7 nucleotides match TRBD2. Unmatched junction bases numbered 6, after V lost 8 bases and J lost 8 bases. This CDR3 contains 12 residues. Germline lookup yields CDR1 WSHSY and CDR2 SAAADI. In nucleotides, the CDR3 is TGCGCCAGCGGGAGGGCCATGGATGAGCAGTTCTTC. Its protein product is CASGRAMDEQFF.

This clonotype was counted between two and nine times. The rearrangement joins TRBV12-3 or TRBV12-4 to TRBJ1-2; no firm D call. Trimming cost V 5 bases and J 3 bases, with 10 bases left between them. The CDR3 loop spans 13 amino acids. This chain's CDR3 is CASSTTVDYGYTF. The CDR3 region has the DNA TGTGCCAGCAGTACCACAGTGGACTATGGCTACACCTTC.

The J gene is TRBJ2-1, the V gene TRBV7-8, with 8 nucleotides matching TRBD2. CDR1 is SGHVS and CDR2 is FQNEAQ in the germline V gene. Trimming at V came to 3 bases and at J to 4 bases, leaving 11 bases not matched to a gene. The CDR3 runs 17 residues. The CDR3 nucleotides are TGTGCCAGCAGCTTCCCCTCTCGGGAGGGCGAGTACAATGAGCAGTTCTTC. It yields the protein CASSFPSREGEYNEQFF.

The rearrangement uses TRBV4-1 and TRBJ2-2, with TRBD1 matching over 7 bases. V gave up 4 bases and J gave up 6 bases; unmatched junction bases: 11. CDR3 length: 16 residues. In germline, CDR1 is MGHRA, CDR2 YSYEKL. CDR3 residues: CASSRGAFRGPGELFF. The DNA for the CDR3 is TGCGCCAGCAGCCGAGGAGCTTTTAGGGGGCCCGGGGAGCTGTTTTTT.

Only a few counts were recorded for this clonotype. This chain joins TRBV7-9 and TRBJ2-3; D not resolved. The V gene lost 1 base and the J gene lost 0 bases, with 8 bases spanning the gap. Looked up from germline, CDR1 is SEHNR and CDR2 is FQNEAQ (reference sequence). This CDR3 comprises 15 residues. This chain's CDR3 is CASSLVSLSTDTQYF. In DNA, the CDR3 is TGTGCCAGCAGCTTAGTCTCCCTAAGCACAGATACGCAGTATTTT.

The chain couples TRBV15 to TRBJ2-7; D uncertain. The V gene's germline CDR1 is LNHNV and CDR2 YYDKDF (reference sequence). The CDR3 spans 16 residues. Trimming pared 0 bases from V and 0 bases from J, leaving 12 bases between. CDR3 amino acids: CATSRDLGYDSYEQYF. CDR3 DNA sequence: TGTGCCACCAGCAGAGATTTAGGATATGACTCCTACGAGCAGTACTTC.

This clonotype turned up a few times. The chain is built from TRBV24-1 and TRBJ1-2; TRBD1 might be the D (5 bases). The ends were cut back, 4 bases at V and 7 bases at J, with 12 bases in the middle. The CDR3 runs to 13 residues. Looked up from germline, CDR1 is KGHDR and CDR2 is SFDVKD. The CDR3 protein is CATSDSRDGGYTF. The CDR3 DNA sequence: TGTGCCACCAGTGACTCCCGGGACGGTGGCTACACCTTC.